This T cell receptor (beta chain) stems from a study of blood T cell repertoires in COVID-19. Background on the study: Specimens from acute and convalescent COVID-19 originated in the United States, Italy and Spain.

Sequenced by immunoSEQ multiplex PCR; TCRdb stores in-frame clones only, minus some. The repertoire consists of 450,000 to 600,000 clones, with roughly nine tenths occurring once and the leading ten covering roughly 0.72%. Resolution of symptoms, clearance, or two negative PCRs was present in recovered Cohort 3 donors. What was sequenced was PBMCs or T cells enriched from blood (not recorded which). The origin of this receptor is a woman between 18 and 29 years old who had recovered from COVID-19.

CDR3 DNA sequence: TGCGCCAGCAGCTTGGAAGCCGGGACAGCCCAAAAACTGTTTTTT. Residues: CASSLEAGTAQKLFF. This chain uses TRBV5-1 with TRBJ1-4, with TRBD1 matching 7 bases. J lost 9 bases, V lost 0 bases, and 8 bases had no gene match. Germline V gene sequence: CDR1 SGHRS, CDR2 YFSETQ. The CDR3 has 15 amino acids.